Sequencing of this T cell receptor beta chain was carried out in a study of T-cell memory formation after mild COVID-19. Study-wide background: TCR clusters were mostly donor specific.

Study-wide findings and caveats: Day 15 to 85 contracting clones showed balanced CD4/CD8; later expanders leaned CD4+. Detection of some responders pre-infection suggested pre-existing cross-reactive memory T cells participated.

This clonotype has a handful of counts. Its antigen is undetermined. CDR3 size: 16 residues. V was clipped by 5 bases and J by 0 bases, with 13 bases between them. From germline, CDR1 is MGHRA and CDR2 YSYEKL. 5'RACE primed from the constant segment yielded TCR alpha and TCR beta cDNA libraries bearing sample barcodes and UMIs. Each CDR3 protein is one row after TCRdb ran MiXCR on the 5' RACE reads. The sample gives about 290,000 distinct CDR3 sequences, 15% of which show up once; roughly 23% is in the top ten. V gene TRBV4-1 combines with J gene TRBJ1-4; no reliable D call. This receptor was obtained from a man between 18 and 35 years old who had mild COVID-19 (a few samples of this study predate the infection). Cell type and time point are not known. Input material: PBMCs or a T cell subset sorted from them (not recorded which). CDR3 loop: CASSSLGRSTNEKLFF. In nucleotides, the CDR3 is TGCGCCAGCAGCTCCCTCGGGCGATCAACTAATGAAAAACTGTTTTTT.